Included here is one T cell receptor beta chain sequence, with context. This sample was taken from a study of blood T cell repertoires in COVID-19. Study-wide context: Collection of acute and convalescent COVID-19 samples took place in the United States, Italy and Spain.

Seattle patients were enrolled during active infection and followed longitudinally. Authors' analysis steps: Estimates of nucleated cell counts were drawn from the amplification of reference gene primers. The method was immunoSEQ multiplex PCR; TCRdb's version includes in-frame clones alone and lacks a portion of them. That table supplies the V and J calls and clone size; D and trimming were determined from the DNA. The sample has around 310,000 clones; around 87% are singletons. Sample: peripheral blood. The receptor was isolated from a woman between 40 and 55 years old with COVID-19, enrolled during active disease.

The CDR3 loop is CASSVGTSAGAETQYF. The CDR3 DNA reads TGTGCCAGCAGCGTAGGAACTAGCGCGGGGGCAGAGACCCAGTACTTC. The chain has TRBV9 and TRBJ2-5; D is possibly TRBD2 (7 bases). Germline assignment: CDR1 SGDLS and CDR2 YYNGEE. V shed 0 bases and J shed 4 bases, with 16 bases lying between them. CDR3 length: 16 amino acids.